This TCR beta chain comes out of a study of blood T cell repertoires in COVID-19. Background on the study: In each case, the material was cDNA or gDNA derived from T cells, B-cell-depleted T cells, or PBMCs.

How the authors handled the data: Amplifying reference gene primers gave estimates of nucleated cell counts. Some clones are missing from TCRdb's copy, which holds only in-frame ones; the method was immunoSEQ multiplex PCR. V, J and clone size reflect that table, while D and trimming were determined from the DNA. The sample has roughly 100,000 clones; about nine tenths are singletons. CDR1 is ENHRY and CDR2 is SYGVKD in the germline V gene. The J segment lost 2 bases and the V segment lost 10 bases, leaving 7 bases of the junction unmatched. This CDR3 is 13 amino acids long. The J gene is TRBJ2-7, the V gene TRBV10-3, with 8 bases identical to TRBD1. This receptor was taken from a woman older than 75 in a cohort sampled during active COVID-19. Material: peripheral blood. The CDR3 reads CATQAQGAYEQYF. The DNA for the CDR3 is TGTGCCACGCAGGCACAGGGGGCCTACGAGCAGTACTTC.